Here is one TCR beta chain with its context. A read error may produce the germline difference seen at one junction end. In TCRdb, the PCR reads were re-called with MiXCR into one record per CDR3 protein. The sample lists approximately 54,000 distinct CDR3 sequences; less than 25% were seen once. The data are from a study of molecular identifiers for immune sequencing clone quantification. This sequence originates from a human donor in good health. Some libraries in this study had Jurkat cell RNA spiked in. The sequencing input was naive CD8+ T cells from blood, with Jurkat cell RNA spiked in. Stated subset: FACS-sorted CD8+CD4-CCR7+CD45RA+ naive T cells.

The CDR3 DNA reads TGTGCCAGCAGTTACTCTGGGACTAGCGGGAGTAACTTC. Its translation: CASSYSGTSGSNF. J is TRBJ2-7 and V is TRBV6-2 or TRBV6-3; 14 nucleotides match TRBD2. This CDR3 has 13 amino acids. From germline, CDR1 is MNHEY and CDR2 SVGEGT.